The 14 T cell receptor beta chains below were found in one sample sequenced in a study of vaccination effects on CD4 cells after COVID-19. Subsequent to a culture period of about ten days, CD4+ T cells were isolated. Participants were vaccinated with two doses of either the BNT162b2 or mRNA-1273 vaccine. Sequencing used immunoSEQ multiplex PCR; TCRdb keeps in-frame clones, though not all of them. The repertoire holds 45,000 to 55,000 clones, with roughly 70% as singletons. Their antigens remain unidentified. This material consisted of CD4+ T cells from PBMCs cultured without peptide, taken after COVID-19 vaccination. The receptors originated from a human donor who received a COVID-19 vaccine.

The chain joins TRBV12-3 or TRBV12-4 to TRBJ1-2, with TRBD1 as a possible D gene (6 bases). V lost 2 bases, J lost 5 bases, and 9 bases lay in between. The CDR3 spans 13 residues. The chain's CDR3 is CASSLMGAYGYTF. As DNA, the CDR3 is TGTGCCAGCAGTTTAATGGGGGCGTATGGCTACACCTTC.

This clone was seen a single time. The CDR3 DNA reads TGTGCCAGCAGCTTAACCGGGACGGATAACTATGGCTACACCTTC. Translated, it gives CASSLTGTDNYGYTF. This rearrangement joins TRBV7-8 to TRBJ1-2, with a possible D match to TRBD1 (5 bases). The ends were cut back, 2 bases at V and 1 base at J, with 11 bases in the middle. Germline V gene data show CDR1 as SGHVS and CDR2 as FQNEAQ. The CDR3 is made up of 15 amino acids.

V is TRBV6-5 and J is TRBJ1-2, with D uncertain. The CDR3 contains 12 residues. Between the trimmed V and J ends, which lost 7 bases and 4 bases, there was a span of 10 bases. Germline CDR1 is MNHEY and CDR2 is SVGAGI. The CDR3 nucleotides are TGTGCCAGCATCGCAGCCTCCTATGGCTACACCTTC. Its translation is CASIAASYGYTF.

This clone appeared a few times. The chain uses TRBV27 and TRBJ2-7; D is unresolved. Trimming stripped 6 bases from V and 1 base from J, with 19 bases between. From germline, CDR1 is MNHEY and CDR2 SMNVEV (reference sequence). CDR3 size: 16 residues. The CDR3 loop is CASRTGYHYNSYEQYF. The DNA of the CDR3 is TGTGCCAGCAGGACCGGATACCATTATAATTCCTACGAGCAGTACTTC.

The chain joins TRBV19 to TRBJ2-7; TRBD2 matches 11 bases. Germline loops: CDR1 LNHDA, CDR2 SQIVND (reference sequence). The CDR3 has 15 amino acids. V gave up 2 bases and J gave up 3 bases; unmatched junction bases: 3. CDR3 nucleotides: TGTGCCAGTAGTATACTCCTAGCGGGAGGCTACGAGCAGTACTTC. This translates into CASSILLAGGYEQYF.

This chain uses TRBV6-5 with TRBJ2-7, with 8 bases fitting TRBD2. V shed 2 bases, J shed 4 bases, and the junction held 7 bases outside the gene matches. CDR1 is MNHEY and CDR2 is SVGAGI in the germline V gene. This CDR3 comprises 15 residues. The CDR3 sequence is CASSYLIAGSYEQYF. CDR3 in DNA: TGTGCCAGCAGTTACCTGATAGCGGGATCGTACGAGCAGTACTTC.

Remarks on this clone: This specimen includes other DNA sequences encoding the same CDR3. The CDR3 protein is CASSLAGYGNTIYF. In DNA form, the CDR3 reads TGCGCCAGCAGCTTGGCAGGGTATGGAAACACCATATATTTT. The rearrangement uses TRBV5-1 and TRBJ1-3, with D perhaps matching TRBD1 (5 bases). V gave up 0 bases and J gave up 3 bases, with 7 bases separating them. CDR1 is SGHRS and CDR2 is YFSETQ in the germline V gene. This CDR3 spans 14 amino acids.

This chain connects TRBV29-1 to TRBJ2-1; 7 nucleotides align to TRBD2. The CDR3 length is 14 residues. The germline CDR1 and CDR2 sequences are SQVTM and ANQGSEA. V lost 4 bases to trimming and J lost 3 bases; unmatched junction nucleotides: 6. In nucleotides, the CDR3 is TGCAGCGTTGCTGCGGGAGTGTTCTACAATGAGCAGTTCTTC. Encoded protein: CSVAAGVFYNEQFF.

This clone was seen only a few times. The chain uses TRBV18 and TRBJ1-1; 7 nucleotides line up with TRBD1. Germline CDR1 is KGHSH and CDR2 is LQKENI. This CDR3 has 12 amino acids. The ends lost 3 bases at V and 7 bases at J; junction bases unmatched: 2. The chain's CDR3 is CASSPRQGEAFF. The CDR3 nucleotides read TGTGCCAGCTCACCTAGACAGGGTGAAGCTTTCTTT.

This sequence joins TRBV2 and TRBJ1-5; no firm D call. CDR3 size: 15 residues. Between the trimmed V and J ends, which lost 4 bases and 0 bases, there was a span of 10 bases. Germline V gives CDR1 SNHLY, CDR2 FYNNEI. For the CDR3, the DNA is TGTGCCAGCAGTGCGCTCGCTTATAGCAATCAGCCCCAGCATTTT. It yields the protein CASSALAYSNQPQHF.

V is TRBV7-6 and J is TRBJ1-1, with TRBD1 identical over 7 bases. V lost 3 bases and J lost 0; bases outside the gene matches: 7. The germline CDR1 and CDR2 sequences are SGHVS and FNYEAQ. The CDR3 extends over 16 amino acids. Here the CDR3 DNA reads TGTGCCAGCAGCTTCCTGACCGGGACAGTGAACACTGAAGCTTTCTTT. Translated: CASSFLTGTVNTEAFF.

This chain links TRBV19 with TRBJ2-1, with 8 bases fitting TRBD2. The CDR3 loop spans 13 amino acids. Germline V lookup: CDR1 LNHDA, CDR2 SQIVND (reference sequence). V shed 6 bases and J 2 bases; nucleotides not matched to a gene: 0. The DNA for the CDR3 is TGTGCCAGTAGACTAGCGGCCTACAATGAGCAGTTCTTC. Translating gives CASRLAAYNEQFF.

This clone was picked up a small number of times. The genes are TRBV5-1 and TRBJ1-1; D unclear. Looked up from germline, CDR1 is SGHRS and CDR2 is YFSETQ. The ends were cut back, 1 base at V and 1 base at J, with 8 bases in the middle. CDR3 length: 14 amino acids. This chain's CDR3 is CASSLLQPNTEAFF. The CDR3 region has the DNA TGCGCCAGCAGCTTGCTACAGCCGAACACTGAAGCTTTCTTT.

The chain couples TRBV6-5 to TRBJ2-7, with 7 bases aligning to TRBD2. V shed 2 bases and J 4 bases; nucleotides not matched to a gene: 8. Germline assignment: CDR1 MNHEY and CDR2 SVGAGI. This CDR3 contains 15 residues. CDR3: CASSYRDLGGYEQYF. Written as DNA, the CDR3 is TGTGCCAGCAGTTACAGAGACCTGGGGGGGTACGAGCAGTACTTC.